Below, 10 T cell receptor beta chains from the same sample are listed, as sequenced in a study of blood T cell repertoires in COVID-19. The method was immunoSEQ multiplex PCR; TCRdb's version includes in-frame clones alone and lacks a portion of them. The sample has some 290,000 clones, 90% to 95% seen once. Sequenced sample: PBMCs or T cells enriched from blood (not recorded which). The receptors stem from a woman aged 25-40 years who had been exposed to COVID-19.

The CDR3 here is CASSIRGAPSYEQYF. In DNA, the CDR3 is TGTGCCAGTAGTATACGGGGGGCTCCTTCCTACGAGCAGTACTTC. This rearrangement joins TRBV19 to TRBJ2-7, with D possibly TRBD2 on 7 matching bases. This CDR3 comprises 15 residues. Trimming removed 2 bases from V and 1 base from J, with 12 bases in between. Germline V gene data show CDR1 as LNHDA and CDR2 as SQIVND (reference sequence).

The rearrangement links TRBV11-2 to TRBJ1-1; D may be TRBD1 (5 bases). Germline V gene data show CDR1 as SGHAT and CDR2 as FQNNGV. The germline V and J ends were trimmed by 5 bases and 4 bases, with 8 bases remaining between them. This CDR3 is built from 12 residues. This chain's CDR3 is CASSPGGTEAFF. The CDR3 DNA follows: TGTGCCAGCAGCCCCGGGGGCACTGAAGCTTTCTTT.

This clone occurred once. The chain joins TRBV12-5 to TRBJ2-7; TRBD2 might be the D (6 bases). Germline V gene sequence: CDR1 LGHNT, CDR2 FRNRAP. V was pared by 7 bases and J by 2 bases, with 21 bases between. The length of the CDR3 is 16 residues. The CDR3 DNA reads as TGTGCTAGTGCCCGCCACGGCGGGACCCTACCCTACGAGCAGTACTTC. It specifies CASARHGGTLPYEQYF. Full variable domain (remainder filled in from reference TRBV12-5 and TRBJ2-7): DARVTQTPRHKVTEMGQEVTMRCQPILGHNTVFWYRQTMMQGLELLAYFRNRAPLDDSGMPKDRFSAEMPDATLATLKIQPSEPRDSAVYFCASARHGGTLPYEQYFGPGTRLTVT.

The V call is TRBV4-1, the J call TRBJ2-2; 15 nucleotides align to TRBD2. The trim removed 4 bases at V and 2 bases at J, leaving 5 bases unmatched. This CDR3 spans 18 amino acids. Germline CDR1 reads MGHRA; CDR2 reads YSYEKL. The chain's CDR3 is CASSPGLAGGQNTGELFF. The CDR3 nucleotides are TGCGCCAGCAGCCCGGGACTAGCGGGGGGCCAAAACACCGGGGAGCTGTTTTTT.

This clone occurred many times. The J gene is TRBJ2-1, the V gene TRBV6-5; 8 nucleotides align to TRBD1. Losses at the gene ends were 6 bases for V and 4 bases for J; bases not matched to a gene: 8. Per the germline V gene, CDR1 is MNHEY and CDR2 is SVGAGI. The CDR3 covers 15 residues. The CDR3 bases are TGTGCCAGCAGCCCACAGGGGGGAGGATACAATGAGCAGTTCTTC. Translation gives CASSPQGGGYNEQFF.

This chain connects TRBV7-3 to TRBJ2-2; TRBD1 aligns across 8 bases. With V trimmed by 2 bases and J by 0 bases, 2 bases remained unmatched. This CDR3 region has 16 residues. The germline V gene encodes CDR1 SGHTA and CDR2 FQGTGA. The CDR3 region has the DNA TGTGCCAGCAGCTTAGGGGGACAGGCGAACACCGGGGAGCTGTTTTTT. Translated: CASSLGGQANTGELFF.

J is TRBJ2-6 and V is TRBV11-2; D remains unclear. V was trimmed by 5 bases and J by 0 bases, leaving 8 bases between them. The CDR3 loop spans 15 amino acids. Germline-derived CDR1 and CDR2 are SGHAT and FQNNGV. Here the CDR3 reads CASSLRFSGANVLTF. As DNA, the CDR3 is TGTGCCAGCAGCCTGCGATTCTCTGGGGCCAACGTCCTGACTTTC.

The chain combines TRBV6-4 with TRBJ2-3, with D perhaps TRBD2 (6 bases). From germline, CDR1 is MRHNA and CDR2 SNTAGT. V lost 3 bases, J lost 4 bases, and 14 bases lay in between. CDR3 length equals 15 residues. Here the CDR3 reads CASSERLVGADTQYF. DNA of the CDR3: TGTGCCAGCAGTGAAAGACTAGTAGGGGCAGATACGCAGTATTTT.

This clone is a singleton in its sample. The chain uses TRBV5-1 and TRBJ1-2, with D tentatively TRBD1 (6 bases). There are 14 residues in the CDR3. V dropped 0 bases and J dropped 6 bases, with 12 bases sitting between them. Germline lookup yields CDR1 SGHRS and CDR2 YFSETQ. This chain's CDR3 is CASSLGSQGNGYTF. Written as DNA, the CDR3 is TGCGCCAGCAGCTTGGGGAGTCAGGGGAATGGCTACACCTTC.

This clone was picked up one time. This rearrangement joins TRBV5-1 to TRBJ2-1; D ambiguous. Germline lookup yields CDR1 SGHRS and CDR2 YFSETQ. The CDR3 spans 13 residues. The V gene lost 3 bases and the J gene lost 5 bases, with 9 bases spanning the gap. CDR3 sequence reads: CASSSGYHNEQFF. The CDR3 nucleotides read TGCGCCAGCAGCTCCGGGTATCACAATGAGCAGTTCTTC.